Each of the 20 T cell receptor beta chains below was sequenced from the same sample in a study of T cell responses to AZD1222 COVID-19 vaccine. TCRdb keeps only in-frame clones here, not all; method: immunoSEQ multiplex PCR. The sample lists about 140,000 clones; roughly 90% were seen once. This specimen consisted of peripheral blood, obtained on day 0 of AZD1222 vaccination. The receptors stem from an adult in good health.

This chain links TRBV4-3 with TRBJ1-5, with 10 bases aligning to TRBD1. The CDR3 has 16 amino acids. V was clipped by 4 bases and J by 1 base; unmatched bases: 4. Germline CDR1 reads LGHNA; CDR2 reads YSLEER. In DNA form, the CDR3 reads TGCGCCAGCAGCCCTGGGACAGGGGCCAGCAATCAGCCCCAGCATTTT. The encoded protein is CASSPGTGASNQPQHF.

This clone is large (0.1 to 1%) by share. The rearrangement links TRBV7-8 to TRBJ2-2; 9 bases map to TRBD1. In germline, CDR1 is SGHVS, CDR2 FQNEAQ. CDR3 length equals 15 residues. V lost 7 bases to trimming and J lost 3 bases; unmatched junction nucleotides: 6. The CDR3 DNA reads as TGTGCCAGCACTCTCCGGGACAGGGACACCGGGGAGCTGTTTTTT. It yields the protein CASTLRDRDTGELFF.

The table lists this clone with a count of one. The chain is built from TRBV7-8 and TRBJ1-1, with 7 positions matching TRBD1. This CDR3 is built from 16 residues. The germline V gene encodes CDR1 SGHVS and CDR2 FQNEAQ. J gave up 1 base and V 3 bases, and 8 bases lay outside the gene matches. The CDR3 region is CASSLGLGGQNTEAFF. For the CDR3, the DNA is TGTGCCAGCAGCTTGGGGTTAGGGGGCCAGAACACTGAAGCTTTCTTT. The variable domain in full, with the rest retrieved from reference TRBV7-8 and TRBJ1-1, is GAGVSQSPRYKVAKRGQDVALRCDPISGHVSLFWYQQALGQGPEFLTYFQNEAQLDKSGLPSDRFFAERPEGSVSTLKIQRTQQEDSAVYLCASSLGLGGQNTEAFFGQGTRLTVV.

The J gene is TRBJ2-3, the V gene TRBV9; possible D gene TRBD2, 6 bases. CDR3 size: 16 residues. The germline CDR1 and CDR2 sequences are SGDLS and YYNGEE. Trimming left V 0 bases short and J 1 base short, with 12 bases between. DNA of the CDR3: TGTGCCAGCAGCGTAGGAACCGGGAGAGGCACAGATACGCAGTATTTT. It is translated as CASSVGTGRGTDTQYF. Supplemented by reference TRBV9 and TRBJ2-3, the full variable domain reads DSGVTQTPKHLITATGQRVTLRCSPRSGDLSVYWYQQSLDQGLQFLIQYYNGEERAKGNILERFSAQQFPDLHSELNLSSLELGDSALYFCASSVGTGRGTDTQYFGPGTRLTVL.

The genes are TRBV7-9 and TRBJ2-3; 7 nucleotides agree with TRBD1. Germline V CDR1 and CDR2: SEHNR, FQNEAQ (reference sequence). The CDR3 has 14 residues. Trimming at V came to 4 bases and at J to 2 bases, leaving 3 bases not matched to a gene. CDR3 region: CASSSGQATDTQYF. CDR3 sequence (DNA): TGTGCCAGCAGCTCTGGACAGGCCACAGATACGCAGTATTTT. The full variable domain, completed using reference TRBV7-9 and TRBJ2-3, is DTGVSQNPRHKITKRGQNVTFRCDPISEHNRLYWYRQTLGQGPEFLTYFQNEAQLEKSRLLSDRFSAERPKGSFSTLEIQRTEQGDSAMYLCASSSGQATDTQYFGPGTRLTVL.

V is TRBV19 and J is TRBJ1-5; 10 bases align to TRBD1. This CDR3 spans 16 amino acids. The J segment lost 1 base and the V segment lost 9 bases, leaving 9 bases of the junction unmatched. Germline V lookup: CDR1 LNHDA, CDR2 SQIVND (reference sequence). CDR3 in DNA: TGTGCCAGCCGACCCCTGGACAGGGGGAGCAATCAGCCCCAGCATTTT. Protein sequence: CASRPLDRGSNQPQHF. Looking up the rest from reference TRBV19 and TRBJ1-5 gives the full variable domain: DGGITQSPKYLFRKEGQNVTLSCEQNLNHDAMYWYRQDPGQGLRLIYYSQIVNDFQKGDIAEGYSVSREKKESFPLTVTSAQKNPTAFYLCASRPLDRGSNQPQHFGDGTRLSIL.

The V and J genes are TRBV18 and TRBJ1-5, with TRBD1 matching 10 bases. Germline trimming cut 3 bases from V and 6 bases from J; bases unmatched to any gene: 5. This CDR3 region has 15 residues. Germline CDR1 is KGHSH and CDR2 is LQKENI. CDR3 sequence: CASSPRQGAAQPQHF. The CDR3 nucleotides read TGTGCCAGCTCACCTCGACAGGGGGCTGCTCAGCCCCAGCATTTT.

The chain has TRBV7-9 and TRBJ2-7; D not certain. Trimming removed 10 bases at V and 2 bases at J, with 21 bases between. The CDR3 consists of 15 residues. CDR1 SEHNR and CDR2 FQNEAQ come from the germline V gene (reference sequence). The CDR3 coding sequence is TGTGCCACCACCCTATACGACCAGAGGACCTACGAGCAGTACTTC. Translating gives CATTLYDQRTYEQYF.

The count of this clone is one. The chain couples TRBV7-2 to TRBJ1-2, with TRBD1 as a possible D gene (6 bases). This CDR3 has 13 amino acids. CDR1 is SGHTA, CDR2 FQGNSA, per germline. Trimming left V 3 bases short and J 7 bases short, with 12 bases between. This chain's CDR3 is CASSFGQSGGYTF. For the CDR3, the DNA is TGTGCCAGCAGCTTCGGACAGTCCGGTGGCTACACCTTC.

V usage is TRBV27 and J usage is TRBJ2-1; 8 bases fit TRBD2. Germline V gene lookup returns CDR1 MNHEY and CDR2 SMNVEV (reference sequence). V lost 0 bases to trimming and J lost 7 bases; unmatched junction nucleotides: 5. The CDR3 spans 15 residues. The CDR3 reads CASSLSSGGVNEQFF. CDR3 in DNA: TGTGCCAGCAGTTTATCTTCGGGAGGGGTAAATGAGCAGTTCTTC.

CDR3 amino acids: CASSPVAGVGQPQHF. The DNA for the CDR3 is TGTGCCAGCTCACCGGTTGCAGGGGTTGGTCAGCCCCAGCATTTT. J is TRBJ1-5 and V is TRBV18; D may be TRBD1 (6 bases). Germline V gives CDR1 KGHSH, CDR2 LQKENI. Trimming shortened V by 3 bases and J by 6 bases, and 15 bases separated the two germline ends. CDR3 length: 15 residues.

The CDR3 nucleotides are TGTGCCAGCCAGCCGACTATAGGGACAGGGGTGAGGCCGGGTCCCGTCCTTAGCACAGATACGCAGTATTTT. This codes for CASQPTIGTGVRPGPVLSTDTQYF. V usage is TRBV28 and J usage is TRBJ2-3; 10 bases line up with TRBD1. This CDR3 has 24 amino acids. Per the germline V gene, CDR1 is MDHEN and CDR2 is SYDVKM. The J segment lost 0 bases and the V segment lost 8 bases, leaving 32 bases of the junction unmatched.

CDR3 sequence (DNA): TGTGCCAGTAGTTCGATGACAGGGTATAGCAATCAGCCCCAGCATTTT. This gives the protein CASSSMTGYSNQPQHF. The gene calls are TRBV19 and TRBJ1-5; 7 positions match TRBD1. Germline values: CDR1 LNHDA, CDR2 SQIVND (reference sequence). J was trimmed by 0 bases and V by 5 bases; bases with no gene match: 7. The CDR3 extends over 16 amino acids.

This sequence joins TRBV5-1 and TRBJ2-7; 12 bases map to TRBD2. The germline V gene has CDR1 SGHRS and CDR2 YFSETQ. CDR3 length equals 15 residues. After removal of 3 bases from V and 2 bases from J, the junction contained 3 bases not matched to a gene. The DNA of the CDR3 is TGCGCCAGCAGCTACTCTAGCGGGGGGGCCTACGAGCAGTACTTC. Amino acids: CASSYSSGGAYEQYF. The variable domain in full, with the rest retrieved from reference TRBV5-1 and TRBJ2-7, is KAGVTQTPRYLIKTRGQQVTLSCSPISGHRSVSWYQQTPGQGLQFLFEYFSETQRNKGNFPGRFSGRQFSNSRSEMNVSTLELGDSALYLCASSYSSGGAYEQYFGPGTRLTVT.

Remarks on this clone: Mismatch with germline at one junction end may stem from a read error. J is TRBJ2-7 and V is TRBV7-2; 8 bases fit TRBD2. The CDR3 contains 15 residues. Germline CDR1 and CDR2: SGHTA and FQGNSA. CDR3 DNA: TGTGCCAGCAGCCTAGCTAGCGGGCGGGTCTACGAGCAGTACTTC. Translation gives CASSLASGRVYEQYF.

The rearrangement joins TRBV7-3 to TRBJ2-3, with D possibly TRBD2 on 7 matching bases. V was shortened by 1 base and J by 2 bases, with 13 bases between the two germline ends. Germline CDR1 reads SGHTA; CDR2 reads FQGTGA. The CDR3 has 16 amino acids. CDR3 in amino acids: CASSLMAGAPTDTQYF. The DNA for the CDR3 is TGTGCCAGCAGCTTAATGGCGGGGGCCCCCACAGATACGCAGTATTTT.

The rearrangement joins TRBV5-1 to TRBJ1-1, with a tentative D call TRBD1 (6 bases). CDR1 is SGHRS and CDR2 is YFSETQ in the germline V gene. This CDR3 is built from 15 residues. The germline V and J ends were trimmed by 6 bases and 11 bases, with 26 bases remaining between them. CDR3 nucleotides: TGCGCCAGCACCCTTAGTAGGGGGGCGGGTGCCGAGGCTTTCTTT. It yields the protein CASTLSRGAGAEAFF.

V is TRBV28 and J is TRBJ1-1; D is ambiguous. This CDR3 contains 13 residues. V was clipped by 7 bases and J by 1 base, with 10 bases between them. Germline lookup yields CDR1 MDHEN and CDR2 SYDVKM. CDR3 sequence: CASTITANTEAFF. CDR3 sequence (DNA): TGTGCCAGCACCATAACCGCGAACACTGAAGCTTTCTTT.

The genes are TRBV5-4 and TRBJ1-2, with D possibly TRBD1 on 6 matching bases. The germline gives CDR1 SGHNT, CDR2 YYREEE (reference sequence). Trimming pared 1 base from V and 4 bases from J, leaving 11 bases between. The CDR3 has 14 amino acids. This chain's CDR3 is CASSLFGGSYGYTF. CDR3 nucleotides: TGTGCCAGCAGCTTGTTCGGGGGCTCCTATGGCTACACCTTC.

This sequence joins TRBV6-2 or TRBV6-3 and TRBJ2-1; TRBD2 matches at 13 bases. The CDR3 extends over 14 amino acids. The germline CDR1 and CDR2 sequences are MNHEY and SVGEGT. Trimming removed 2 bases from V and 9 bases from J; junction bases left unmatched: 1. In nucleotides, the CDR3 is TGTGCCAGCAGTTACACTAGCGGGGGGGGTGAGCAGTTCTTC. As protein: CASSYTSGGGEQFF.